This T cell receptor beta chain derives from a study of blood T cell repertoires in COVID-19. Overall study: Sources were T cells, B-cell-depleted T cells, or PBMCs; the material itself was cDNA or gDNA.

The sample holds one count of this clone. The CDR3 is 12 residues long. In germline, CDR1 is LGHNA, CDR2 YNFKEQ. Trimming stripped 0 bases from V and 8 bases from J, with 7 bases between. The study recruited people aged about 18 to 95 years across 20 to 30 US areas. Methods used by the authors: Reference gene primer amplification gave nucleated cell count estimates. Produced via immunoSEQ multiplex PCR; TCRdb's table is partial and in-frame only. V and J calls plus clone size are reproduced from that table; the DNA served to infer D and trimming. The sample lists around 160,000 clones, about 83% occurring once.

V and J are TRBV4-2 and TRBJ1-2; D perhaps matches TRBD1 (5 bases). Material: PBMCs or T cells enriched from blood (not recorded which). This sequence originates from a woman aged 50 to 60 who had been exposed to COVID-19. For the CDR3, the DNA is TGTGCCAGCAGCCAAGATTCAGGGGGCTACACCTTC. Protein product: CASSQDSGGYTF.